This T cell receptor (beta chain) was identified in a study of cytomegalovirus exposure and HLA in healthy donors. Study-wide points: In a later analysis, TCR beta V- and J-gene trimming showed a link to a missense DCLRE1C variant. In an earlier analysis, in fewer than 700 donors, most V segments appeared productive either ~87% or ~30% of the time. The study recorded 150 to 200 TCR beta chains that were cytomegalovirus-associated.

The study ran its PCR with 60 Vbeta and 13 Jbeta primers. Method: immunoSEQ multiplex PCR; TCRdb's copy keeps in-frame clones and lacks some. The sample contains around 150,000 clones, roughly 80% of which appear only once. Each of the donors was a healthy bone marrow donor. Worth noting for this clone: Its antigen is as yet unknown.

The germline V gene encodes CDR1 LNHDA and CDR2 SQIVND (reference sequence). J gave up 4 bases and V 7 bases, and 7 bases lay outside the gene matches. The CDR3 sequence is 13 residues long. The sample consisted of PBMCs. This receptor was obtained from a woman between 40 and 55 years old in good health and CMV-seropositive. This chain uses TRBV19 with TRBJ2-7, with 7 bases identical to TRBD1. The CDR3: CASNRGRDYEQYF. The CDR3, as DNA: TGTGCCAGTAACAGGGGAAGGGATTACGAGCAGTACTTC.